Presented here are 8 T cell receptor beta chains from one specimen sequenced in a study of lymphopenia after photon versus proton radiotherapy. The protocol was immunoSEQ multiplex PCR, while the TCRdb copy is restricted to in-frame clones and leaves out a portion. This sample has roughly 35,000 clones, with under 90% found just once. The sample consisted of peripheral blood, taken from a patient treated with photon-based radiotherapy. All receptors come from a man aged 50-59 years with gastric cancer.

V usage is TRBV30 and J usage is TRBJ2-4, with 10 bases that match TRBD2. The CDR3 runs to 15 residues. Germline V gene lookup returns CDR1 GTSNPN and CDR2 SVGIG (reference sequence). The J segment lost 3 bases and the V segment lost 3 bases, leaving 5 bases of the junction unmatched. As DNA, the CDR3 is TGTGCCTGGAGGGGAGCGGGAGGGATCAAAAACATTCAGTACTTC. Translating gives CAWRGAGGIKNIQYF.

V is TRBV7-9 and J is TRBJ1-1; 10 nucleotides align to TRBD1. This CDR3 is built from 15 residues. CDR1 is SEHNR and CDR2 is FQNEAQ in the germline V gene (reference sequence). Losses at the gene ends were 3 bases for V and 0 bases for J; bases not matched to a gene: 1. CDR3 loop: CASSFGQGVNTEAFF. The CDR3 DNA reads as TGTGCCAGCAGCTTTGGACAGGGGGTGAACACTGAAGCTTTCTTT.

The chain joins TRBV5-4 to TRBJ2-6; D not certain. Per germline, CDR1 SGHNT and CDR2 YYREEE (reference sequence). The CDR3 totals 15 residues. With 1 base removed from V and 0 bases from J, the gap between germline ends came to 5 bases. The chain's CDR3 is CASSLSYSGANVLTF. The CDR3 DNA reads as TGTGCCAGCAGCTTGTCGTACTCTGGGGCCAACGTCCTGACTTTC.

The chain links TRBV11-2 to TRBJ2-1, with 14 bases aligning to TRBD2. Per germline, CDR1 SGHAT and CDR2 FQNNGV. The length of the CDR3 is 16 residues. The V segment lost 6 bases and the J segment 6 bases; nucleotides outside the gene matches: 7. The CDR3 DNA is TGTGCCAGCAGAAAAACGGGGACTAGCGGGAGCAATGAGCAGTTCTTC. This encodes CASRKTGTSGSNEQFF. Full variable domain (missing parts from reference TRBV11-2 and TRBJ2-1): EAGVAQSPRYKIIEKRQSVAFWCNPISGHATLYWYQQILGQGPKLLIQFQNNGVVDDSQLPKDRFSAERLKGVDSTLKIQPAKLEDSAVYLCASRKTGTSGSNEQFFGPGTRLTVL.

A single count supports this clone. This chain joins TRBV30 and TRBJ2-1; D gene unclear. The germline gives CDR1 GTSNPN, CDR2 SVGIG (reference sequence). This CDR3 region has 11 residues. Trimming removed 5 bases from V and 8 bases from J, with 10 bases in between. The CDR3 region is CAWGDRDEQFF. DNA for the CDR3: TGTGCCTGGGGGGATAGGGATGAGCAGTTCTTC.

The V gene is TRBV14, the J gene TRBJ2-2, with D possibly called TRBD1 or TRBD2 (6 bases each). Deletions cut 0 bases from V and 5 bases from J, with 16 bases between. Germline V gene data show CDR1 as SGHDN and CDR2 as FVKESK. The CDR3 extends over 17 amino acids. The CDR3 sequence: CASSQDRGQVGTGELFF. CDR3 coding DNA: TGTGCCAGCAGCCAAGATCGGGGGCAGGTGGGGACCGGGGAGCTGTTTTTT.

The V call is TRBV4-1, the J call TRBJ2-1; tentatively, D is TRBD1 (6 bases). Deletions cut 4 bases from V and 0 bases from J, with 16 bases between. This CDR3 region has 17 residues. From germline, CDR1 is MGHRA and CDR2 YSYEKL. For the CDR3, the DNA is TGCGCCAGCAGCCGCTCGACAGGTCCCAGCTCCTACAATGAGCAGTTCTTC. The encoded protein is CASSRSTGPSSYNEQFF.

This clone was seen a handful of times. The chain uses TRBV15 and TRBJ2-1; D is unclear. CDR1 is LNHNV and CDR2 is YYDKDF in the germline V gene (reference sequence). With 0 bases removed from V and 4 bases from J, the gap between germline ends came to 13 bases. The CDR3 consists of 16 residues. CDR3 DNA sequence: TGTGCCACCAGCAGAGAATCTCTAACCAGGTACAATGAGCAGTTCTTC. Amino acid sequence: CATSRESLTRYNEQFF.